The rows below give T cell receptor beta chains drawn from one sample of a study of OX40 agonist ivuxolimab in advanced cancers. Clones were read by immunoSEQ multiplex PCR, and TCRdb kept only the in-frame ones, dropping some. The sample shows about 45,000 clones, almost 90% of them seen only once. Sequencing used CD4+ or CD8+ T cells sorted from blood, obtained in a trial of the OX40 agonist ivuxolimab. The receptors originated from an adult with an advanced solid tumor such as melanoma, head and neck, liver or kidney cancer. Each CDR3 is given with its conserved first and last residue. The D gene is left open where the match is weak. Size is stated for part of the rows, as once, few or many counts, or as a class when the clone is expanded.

TGTGCCAGTAGTATGAGGCGGGACAGGGATGCTGGAAACACCATATATTTT | CASSMRRDRDAGNTIYF | TRBD1 | TRBV19 | few | TRBJ1-3
TGTGCCAGCTCAGGGGGACTAGCGGTACAAGAGACCCAGTACTTC | CASSGGLAVQETQYF | TRBD2 | TRBV18 | NA | TRBJ2-5
TGCGCCAGCAGCTTGGGGTTTTCCTCGACCGGGGAGCTGTTTTTT | CASSLGFSSTGELFF | NA | TRBV5-1 | once | TRBJ2-2
TGTGCCATCAGTGAGATACCGGGACAGGGTAACTATGGCTACACCTTC | CAISEIPGQGNYGYTF | TRBD1 | TRBV10-3 | NA | TRBJ1-2
TGTGCCAGCAGCTTAGCGCAGCGAGGGGGGAACTATGGCTACACCTTC | CASSLAQRGGNYGYTF | NA | TRBV7-2 | NA | TRBJ1-2
TGTGCCAGCAACCGGAGAGGGCCCCAGCATTTT | CASNRRGPQHF | NA | TRBV25-1 | few | TRBJ1-5
TGTGCCAGCAGGGAAAGTTCGGGGGCTAAGGTTGAAGCTTTCTTT | CASRESSGAKVEAFF | NA | TRBV2 | few | TRBJ1-1
TGCGCCAGCAGCCCGGGGGAGCTCTGGAGGTTGAACACTGAAGCTTTCTTT | CASSPGELWRLNTEAFF | NA | TRBV5-1 | NA | TRBJ1-1
TGTGCCAGCAGCTCCGGACAGGGGGTTCAGTATTTT | CASSSGQGVQYF | TRBD1 | TRBV11-3 | NA | TRBJ2-3
TGTGCCAGTAACCGACAGGGGAAAGGGGAGCAGTACTTC | CASNRQGKGEQYF | TRBD1 | TRBV19 | once | TRBJ2-5
TGTGCCAGCAGTTCCGTCCCGGGACGGGTTCAAGGCACTGAAGCTTTCTTT | CASSSVPGRVQGTEAFF | NA | TRBV28 | NA | TRBJ1-1
TGTGCCAGCAGAGAAGAATCTGGGGCCAACGTCCTGACTTTC | CASREESGANVLTF | NA | TRBV6-4 | NA | TRBJ2-6